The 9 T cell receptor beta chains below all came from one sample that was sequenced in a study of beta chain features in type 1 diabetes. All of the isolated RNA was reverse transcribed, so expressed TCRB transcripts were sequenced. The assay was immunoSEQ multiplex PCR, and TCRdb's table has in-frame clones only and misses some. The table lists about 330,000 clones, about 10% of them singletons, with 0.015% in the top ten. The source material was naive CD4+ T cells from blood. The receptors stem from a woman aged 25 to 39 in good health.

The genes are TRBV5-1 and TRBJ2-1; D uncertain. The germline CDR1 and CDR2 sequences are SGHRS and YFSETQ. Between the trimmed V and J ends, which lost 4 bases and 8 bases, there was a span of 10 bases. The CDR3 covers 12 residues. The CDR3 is CASSPNLDEQFF. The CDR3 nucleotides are TGCGCCAGCAGCCCAAATTTAGATGAGCAGTTCTTC.

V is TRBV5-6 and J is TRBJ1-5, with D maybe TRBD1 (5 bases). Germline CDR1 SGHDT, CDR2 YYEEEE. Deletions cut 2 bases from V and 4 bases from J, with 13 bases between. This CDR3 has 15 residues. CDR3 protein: CASSFTQGLNQPQHF. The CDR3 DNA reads TGTGCCAGCAGCTTCACCCAGGGCCTAAATCAGCCCCAGCATTTT.

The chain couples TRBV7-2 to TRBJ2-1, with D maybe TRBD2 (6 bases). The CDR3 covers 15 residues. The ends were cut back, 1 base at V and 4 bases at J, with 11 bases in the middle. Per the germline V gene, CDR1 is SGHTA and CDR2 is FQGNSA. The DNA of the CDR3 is TGTGCCAGCAGCTTAGGAGAACTAGCTTACAATGAGCAGTTCTTC. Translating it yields CASSLGELAYNEQFF.

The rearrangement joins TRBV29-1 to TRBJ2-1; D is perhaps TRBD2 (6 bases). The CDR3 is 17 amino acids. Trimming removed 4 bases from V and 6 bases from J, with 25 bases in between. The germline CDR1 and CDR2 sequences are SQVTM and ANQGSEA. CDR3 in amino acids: CSVALGQWGGLGNEQFF. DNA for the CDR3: TGCAGCGTTGCGTTGGGTCAATGGGGAGGCCTGGGCAATGAGCAGTTCTTC.

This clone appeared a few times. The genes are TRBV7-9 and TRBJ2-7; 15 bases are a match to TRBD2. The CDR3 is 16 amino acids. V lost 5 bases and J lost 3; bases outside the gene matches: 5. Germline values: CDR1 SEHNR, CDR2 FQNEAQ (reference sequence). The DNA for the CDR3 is TGTGCCAGCAGCCCCCGGACTAGCGGGAGGGGCTACGAGCAGTACTTC. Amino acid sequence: CASSPRTSGRGYEQYF.

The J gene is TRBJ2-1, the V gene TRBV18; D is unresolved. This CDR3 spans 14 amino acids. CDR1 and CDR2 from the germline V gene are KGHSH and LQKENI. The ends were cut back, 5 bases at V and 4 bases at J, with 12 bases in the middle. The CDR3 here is CASSTSMTYNEQFF. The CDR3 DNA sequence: TGTGCCAGCTCAACGTCGATGACATACAATGAGCAGTTCTTC.

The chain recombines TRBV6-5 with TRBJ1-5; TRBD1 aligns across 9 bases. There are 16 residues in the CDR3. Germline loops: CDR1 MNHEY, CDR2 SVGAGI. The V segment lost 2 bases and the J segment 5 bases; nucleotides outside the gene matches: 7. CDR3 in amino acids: CASSYIQGAADQPQHF. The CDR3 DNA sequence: TGTGCCAGCAGTTACATACAGGGGGCGGCGGATCAGCCCCAGCATTTT.

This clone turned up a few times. The CDR3 loop is CASSQDQAGYTDTQYF. In nucleotides, the CDR3 is TGTGCCAGCAGCCAAGACCAAGCGGGCTACACAGATACGCAGTATTTT. The rearrangement links TRBV4-2 to TRBJ2-3; perhaps TRBD2 as D (6 bases). The V gene lost 0 bases and the J gene lost 2 bases, with 12 bases spanning the gap. The germline CDR1 and CDR2 sequences are LGHNA and YNFKEQ. The CDR3 is made up of 16 amino acids.

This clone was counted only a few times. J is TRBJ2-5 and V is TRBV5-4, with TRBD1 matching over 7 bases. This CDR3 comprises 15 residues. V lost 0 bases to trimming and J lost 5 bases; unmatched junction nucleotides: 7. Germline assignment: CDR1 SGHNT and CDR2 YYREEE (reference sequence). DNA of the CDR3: TGTGCCAGCAGCTTGGAACAGGGGTATGGGGAGACCCAGTACTTC. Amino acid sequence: CASSLEQGYGETQYF.